One and the same sample provided the 31 T cell receptor beta chains below, sequenced in a study of blood T cells in healthy people across ages. It was with a sample-barcoded 5' primer and a J-beta primer mix that a second PCR of about 7 to 12 cycles was run. TCRdb processed the 5' RACE reads anew with MiXCR; each CDR3 protein has one entry. The sample lists some 1 million distinct CDR3 sequences, 35% to 50% occurring once. Sequencing used blood. The receptors here all came from a woman aged 60 to 75 in good health.

The chain combines TRBV6-5 with TRBJ2-5, with TRBD2 matching 7 bases. Trimming removed 1 base from V and 6 bases from J; junction bases left unmatched: 14. CDR3 length equals 17 residues. CDR1 and CDR2 from the germline V gene are MNHEY and SVGAGI. In DNA form, the CDR3 reads TGTGCCAGCAGTTACTGGAATCCGATTGGCGGGAGACAGACCCAGTACTTC. This encodes CASSYWNPIGGRQTQYF.

This rearrangement joins TRBV12-3 or TRBV12-4 to TRBJ1-2, with D unclear. Trimming took off 3 bases at V and 6 bases at J, with 5 bases between the two ends. This CDR3 has 11 amino acids. Written as DNA, the CDR3 is TGTGCCAGCAGTTTGGTTCATGGCTACACCTTC. It translates to CASSLVHGYTF.

In this sample, this clonotype turned up a few times. The CDR3 DNA is TGCAGTGCTAGTTTGGGACAGGGGTATGGCTACACCTTC. Its translation is CSASLGQGYGYTF. This chain uses TRBV20-1 with TRBJ1-2; TRBD1 agrees at 10 bases. Germline V gives CDR1 DFQATT, CDR2 SNEGSKA (reference sequence). With V trimmed by 3 bases and J by 5 bases, 3 bases remained unmatched. This CDR3 is 13 amino acids long.

The chain is built from TRBV4-3 and TRBJ2-1; D is tentatively TRBD1 or TRBD2 (5 bases each). This CDR3 comprises 16 residues. V shed 6 bases and J shed 4 bases, with 19 bases lying between them. Per germline, CDR1 LGHNA and CDR2 YSLEER. In DNA, the CDR3 is TGCGCCAGCAGTCGTAACCGGGACCCTGGATACAATGAGCAGTTCTTC. Amino acids: CASSRNRDPGYNEQFF.

In this sample, this clonotype turned up a few times. The chain is built from TRBV20-1 and TRBJ2-7; D is possibly TRBD1 (5 bases). Germline CDR1 and CDR2: DFQATT and SNEGSKA (reference sequence). The V and J ends lost 6 bases and 2 bases respectively, with 11 bases between them. The CDR3 has 12 residues. The DNA for the CDR3 is TGCAGTGCCAACAGGCCTCCCTACGAGCAGTACTTC. It specifies CSANRPPYEQYF.

J is TRBJ2-3 and V is TRBV5-1; D ambiguous. Germline CDR1 SGHRS, CDR2 YFSETQ. Trimming cost V 0 bases and J 2 bases, with 10 bases left between them. The CDR3 totals 15 residues. The CDR3 here is CASSLAEDFTDTQYF. The CDR3 nucleotides read TGCGCCAGCAGCTTGGCCGAGGATTTCACAGATACGCAGTATTTT.

The rearrangement uses TRBV7-9 and TRBJ1-1; the D gene is possibly TRBD1 (5 bases). V lost 2 bases, J lost 4 bases, and 17 bases lay in between. Germline assignment: CDR1 SEHNR and CDR2 FQNEAQ (reference sequence). The CDR3 sequence is 16 residues long. CDR3 DNA sequence: TGTGCCAGCAGCTTATTCCGTGGGGGACGGAGCACTGAAGCTTTCTTT. Its translation is CASSLFRGGRSTEAFF.

This sequence joins TRBV5-1 and TRBJ2-5, with D tentatively TRBD1 or TRBD2 (5 bases each). This CDR3 contains 15 residues. Trimming pared 0 bases from V and 2 bases from J, leaving 11 bases between. CDR1 is SGHRS, CDR2 YFSETQ, per germline. The CDR3 sequence is CASSLGGKSQETQYF. CDR3 bases: TGCGCCAGCAGCTTGGGGGGGAAGTCGCAAGAGACCCAGTACTTC.

In its sample, this clonotype was seen a few times. The chain has TRBV25-1 and TRBJ2-1, with D possibly TRBD2 on 5 matching bases. Germline V gene data show CDR1 as MGHDK and CDR2 as SYGVNS. This CDR3 contains 15 residues. With 1 base removed from V and 0 bases from J, the gap between germline ends came to 7 bases. The CDR3, as DNA: TGTGCCAGCAGTGAATTAGGGAGCTCCTACAATGAGCAGTTCTTC. Encoded protein: CASSELGSSYNEQFF.

This clonotype was counted a few times. The rearrangement links TRBV7-8 to TRBJ2-7; 8 positions match TRBD1. In germline, CDR1 is SGHVS, CDR2 FQNEAQ. CDR3 length: 15 residues. Trimming at V came to 4 bases and at J to 3 bases, leaving 8 bases not matched to a gene. The CDR3 region has the DNA TGTGCCAGCAGCTGGAGAGGGACAGGAATCTACGAGCAGTACTTC. This encodes CASSWRGTGIYEQYF.

This chain joins TRBV29-1 and TRBJ2-5, with a tentative D call TRBD1 (5 bases). TRBJ2-7 explains the end of the DNA better; the J call may be wrong. Germline lookup yields CDR1 SQVTM and CDR2 ANQGSEA. The CDR3 consists of 13 residues. The CDR3 region is CSVAARVSSEQYF. Written as DNA, the CDR3 is TGCAGCGTTGCCGCCAGGGTATCGAGCGAGCAGTACTTC.

CDR3 DNA: TGTGCCGCGAAACAGGGCCTTGAGGTGGAGCAGTACTTC. Protein: CAAKQGLEVEQYF. The chain employs TRBV10-3 and TRBJ2-4; D perhaps matches TRBD1 (6 bases). The V end lost 11 bases, the J end lost 13 bases, and 24 bases lay between the germline ends. CDR3 length: 13 residues. CDR1 ENHRY and CDR2 SYGVKD come from the germline V gene.

The sample holds a few counts of this clonotype. The V call is TRBV9, the J call TRBJ2-1, with D maybe TRBD2 (6 bases). Germline V gene lookup returns CDR1 SGDLS and CDR2 YYNGEE. V was trimmed by 3 bases and J by 0 bases, leaving 10 bases between them. The CDR3 extends over 15 amino acids. CDR3 sequence: CASSASSASYNEQFF. In DNA form, the CDR3 reads TGTGCCAGCAGCGCCTCTAGCGCCTCCTACAATGAGCAGTTCTTC.

The J gene is TRBJ1-5, the V gene TRBV27; no clear D. Trimming left V 2 bases short and J 7 bases short, with 12 bases between. The CDR3 loop spans 14 amino acids. The germline V gene has CDR1 MNHEY and CDR2 SMNVEV (reference sequence). The CDR3 bases are TGTGCCAGCAGTTTAGGCTGGGGTGGCCAGCCCCAGCATTTT. Amino acids: CASSLGWGGQPQHF.

Concerning this clonotype itself: Germline and junction disagree at one end, which may indicate a read error. This chain connects TRBV6-6 to TRBJ2-3; TRBD2 agrees at 9 bases. Looked up from germline, CDR1 is MNHNY and CDR2 is SVGAGI (reference sequence). The CDR3 consists of 17 residues. In DNA, the CDR3 is TGTGCCAGCTCGGTAGCGGGAGAAGTTGGTAGCACAGATACGCGGTATTTT. Translated: CASSVAGEVGSTDTRYF.

The chain joins TRBV25-1 to TRBJ2-1, with D maybe TRBD2 (6 bases). With 0 bases removed from V and 10 bases from J, the gap between germline ends came to 10 bases. CDR3 length equals 13 residues. From germline, CDR1 is MGHDK and CDR2 SYGVNS. The CDR3 sequence: CASSEYGTYEQFF. The CDR3 DNA sequence: TGTGCCAGCAGTGAATATGGGACTTACGAGCAGTTCTTC. Complete variable domain (other parts from reference TRBV25-1 and TRBJ2-1): EADIYQTPRYLVIGTGKKITLECSQTMGHDKMYWYQQDPGMELHLIHYSYGVNSTEKGDLSSESTVSRIRTEHFPLTLESARPSHTSQYLCASSEYGTYEQFFGPGTRLTVL.

This clonotype was detected only a few times. The chain has TRBV4-1 and TRBJ1-4, with 8 bases lining up with TRBD1. V gave up 4 bases and J gave up 8 bases; unmatched junction bases: 6. CDR1 and CDR2 (germline): MGHRA, YSYEKL. There are 14 residues in the CDR3. As DNA, the CDR3 is TGCGCCAGCAGCCTTGGGACAGGAAGGGAAAAACTGTTTTTT. Its protein product is CASSLGTGREKLFF.

The rearrangement uses TRBV5-8 and TRBJ2-5; TRBD2 might be the D (7 bases). TRBJ2-7 matches the DNA end more closely, so the J call is doubtful. This CDR3 comprises 14 residues. Germline values: CDR1 SGHTS, CDR2 YDEGEE. The CDR3 region is CASSVVWGGGEQYF. CDR3 DNA: TGTGCCAGCAGCGTGGTGTGGGGAGGGGGCGAGCAGTACTTC.

This clonotype was detected many times. The chain has TRBV7-2 and TRBJ1-5; D ambiguous. Trimming pared 2 bases from V and 3 bases from J, leaving 5 bases between. The CDR3 sequence is 13 residues long. Germline V CDR1 and CDR2: SGHTA, FQGNSA. CDR3 region: CASSLQANQPQHF. CDR3 sequence (DNA): TGTGCCAGCAGCTTACAGGCCAATCAGCCCCAGCATTTT.

In its sample, this clonotype was seen a few times. This chain links TRBV6-6 with TRBJ2-1; tentatively, D is TRBD2 (5 bases). Trimming removed 10 bases at V and 8 bases at J, with 18 bases between. The CDR3 is 13 amino acids. Germline V lookup: CDR1 MNHNY, CDR2 SVGAGI (reference sequence). The DNA of the CDR3 is TGTGCCACCTCGGAGTCACGAGGGTATGAGCAGTTCTTC. Its protein is CATSESRGYEQFF.

This clonotype was seen more than once but under ten times. This chain links TRBV2 with TRBJ2-7; 11 bases are a match to TRBD2. Germline loops: CDR1 SNHLY, CDR2 FYNNEI. Trimming cost V 5 bases and J 4 bases; bases outside gene matches: 4. The CDR3 extends over 14 amino acids. The CDR3, as DNA: TGTGCCAGCAGTCGACTAGCGGGACAATACGAGCAGTACTTC. Translation: CASSRLAGQYEQYF. The full variable domain, completed using reference TRBV2 and TRBJ2-7, is EPEVTQTPSHQVTQMGQEVILRCVPISNHLYFYWYRQILGQKVEFLVSFYNNEISEKSEIFDDQFSVERPDGSNFTLKIRSTKLEDSAMYFCASSRLAGQYEQYFGPGTRLTVT.

This clonotype appeared a single time. V is TRBV20-1 and J is TRBJ2-1; the match to TRBD2 covers 8 bases. In germline, CDR1 is DFQATT, CDR2 SNEGSKA (reference sequence). The CDR3 loop spans 16 amino acids. Trimming took 0 bases from V and 2 from J; bases not matched to a gene: 6. CDR3 in DNA: TGCAGTGCTAGAGATCGGACGGGGGGGGCCTACAATGAGCAGTTCTTC. Translation gives CSARDRTGGAYNEQFF.

This rearrangement joins TRBV6-2 or TRBV6-3 to TRBJ2-1; 12 nucleotides match TRBD1. V trimming: 2 bases; J trimming: 10 bases; junction bases outside the gene matches: 9. The length of the CDR3 is 16 residues. Germline CDR1 and CDR2: MNHEY and SVGEGT. CDR3 sequence reads: CASSYNRDRGPYEQFF. The CDR3, as DNA: TGTGCCAGCAGTTACAATCGGGACAGGGGGCCCTACGAGCAGTTCTTC.

The V and J genes are TRBV12-3 or TRBV12-4 and TRBJ2-7; no definite D call. This CDR3 is built from 12 residues. Trimming removed 1 base from V and 12 bases from J, with 13 bases in between. The CDR3 DNA follows: TGTGCCAGCAGTTTAGGGGCCCTGAGGTGGTACTTC. Translated: CASSLGALRWYF.

The rearrangement links TRBV6-6 to TRBJ2-4; 8 nucleotides match TRBD1. The V segment lost 4 bases and the J segment 10 bases; nucleotides outside the gene matches: 6. This CDR3 comprises 13 residues. Germline-derived CDR1 and CDR2 are MNHNY and SVGAGI (reference sequence). The CDR3 spells CASSLDRASIQYF. The CDR3 coding sequence is TGTGCCAGCAGTTTGGACAGGGCTTCGATTCAGTACTTC.

Comments on this clonotype: One end of the junction fails to match germline, which may point to a read error. V is TRBV6-6 and J is TRBJ2-7; 7 bases match TRBD1. This CDR3 is 13 amino acids long. Germline V gene lookup returns CDR1 MNHNY and CDR2 SVGAGI (reference sequence). In nucleotides, the CDR3 is TGTACCAGCCGGGACAGTAGCTCCTACGAGCAGTACTTC. Protein: CTSRDSSSYEQYF.

The J gene is TRBJ1-1, the V gene TRBV6-1; D perhaps matches TRBD1 (5 bases). Germline V gives CDR1 MNHNS, CDR2 SASEGT. The CDR3 has 13 residues. Trimming shortened V by 7 bases and J by 10 bases, and 19 bases separated the two germline ends. DNA for the CDR3: TGTGCCAGCACTCCGACACTCCAAGGGGTAGCTTTCTTT. This codes for CASTPTLQGVAFF.

This clonotype was observed a few times. The chain has TRBV12-3 or TRBV12-4 and TRBJ2-3; the D gene is possibly TRBD2 (5 bases). This CDR3 has 13 residues. The ends were cut back, 8 bases at V and 6 bases at J, with 15 bases in the middle. CDR3: CASVRTGEDTQYF. CDR3 coding DNA: TGTGCCAGCGTCCGGACTGGCGAGGATACGCAGTATTTT.

This rearrangement joins TRBV27 to TRBJ2-1, with 12 bases aligning to TRBD1. CDR1 and CDR2 from the germline V gene are MNHEY and SMNVEV (reference sequence). J lost 7 bases, V lost 0 bases, and 7 bases had no gene match. This CDR3 is 17 amino acids long. CDR3 in DNA: TGTGCCAGCAGTTTATCTGGCGGGACAGGGGGCCAGAATGAGCAGTTCTTC. Protein sequence: CASSLSGGTGGQNEQFF.

This clonotype showed up many times. The chain is built from TRBV27 and TRBJ2-7, with 8 positions matching TRBD2. The junction had 8 bases not matched to a gene; V was cut back by 5 bases and J by 2 bases. Germline V gene sequence: CDR1 MNHEY, CDR2 SMNVEV (reference sequence). This CDR3 has 15 amino acids. For the CDR3, the DNA is TGTGCCAGCAGTCTCGGCGGTAGCGGGACCTACGAGCAGTACTTC. It is translated as CASSLGGSGTYEQYF.

This chain joins TRBV20-1 and TRBJ2-1; D is undetermined. The length of the CDR3 is 17 residues. Germline loops: CDR1 DFQATT, CDR2 SNEGSKA (reference sequence). Deletions cut 3 bases from V and 1 base from J, with 19 bases between. This chain's CDR3 is CSASGYFKDGSYNEQFF. In nucleotides, the CDR3 is TGCAGTGCTAGTGGGTACTTCAAGGACGGTTCCTACAATGAGCAGTTCTTC.